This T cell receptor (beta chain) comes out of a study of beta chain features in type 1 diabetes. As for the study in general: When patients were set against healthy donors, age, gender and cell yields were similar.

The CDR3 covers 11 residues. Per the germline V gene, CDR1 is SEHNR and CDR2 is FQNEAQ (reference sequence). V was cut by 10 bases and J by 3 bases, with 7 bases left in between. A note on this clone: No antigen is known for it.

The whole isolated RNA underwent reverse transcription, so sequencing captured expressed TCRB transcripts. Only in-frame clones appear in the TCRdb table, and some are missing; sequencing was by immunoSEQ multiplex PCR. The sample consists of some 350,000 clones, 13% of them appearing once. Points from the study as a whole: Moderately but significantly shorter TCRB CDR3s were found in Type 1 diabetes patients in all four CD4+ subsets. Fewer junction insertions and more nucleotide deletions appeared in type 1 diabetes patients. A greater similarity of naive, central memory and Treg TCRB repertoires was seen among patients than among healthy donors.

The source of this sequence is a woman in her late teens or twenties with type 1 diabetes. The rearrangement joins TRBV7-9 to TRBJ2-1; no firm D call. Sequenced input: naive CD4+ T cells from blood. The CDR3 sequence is CATSGYNEQFF. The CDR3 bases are TGTGCCACCTCGGGCTACAATGAGCAGTTCTTC.